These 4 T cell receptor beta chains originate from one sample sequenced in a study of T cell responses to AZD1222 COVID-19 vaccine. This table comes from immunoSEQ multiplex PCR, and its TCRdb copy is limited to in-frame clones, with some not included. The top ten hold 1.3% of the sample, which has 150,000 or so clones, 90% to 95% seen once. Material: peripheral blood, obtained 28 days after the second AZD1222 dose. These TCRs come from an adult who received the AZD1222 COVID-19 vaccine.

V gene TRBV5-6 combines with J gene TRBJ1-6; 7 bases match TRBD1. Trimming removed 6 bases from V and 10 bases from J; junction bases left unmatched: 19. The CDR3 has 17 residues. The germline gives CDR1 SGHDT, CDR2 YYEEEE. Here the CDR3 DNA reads TGTGCCAGCAACCTGGAGGGGGGCAGGGGGATAACCTCACCCCTCCACTTT. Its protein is CASNLEGGRGITSPLHF.

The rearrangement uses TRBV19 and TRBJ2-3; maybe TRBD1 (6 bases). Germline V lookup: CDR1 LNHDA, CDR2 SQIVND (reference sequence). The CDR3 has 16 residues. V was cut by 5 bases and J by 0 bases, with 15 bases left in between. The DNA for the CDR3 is TGTGCCAGTAGTCCCCGGACAGTTCGTAGCACAGATACGCAGTATTTT. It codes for CASSPRTVRSTDTQYF.

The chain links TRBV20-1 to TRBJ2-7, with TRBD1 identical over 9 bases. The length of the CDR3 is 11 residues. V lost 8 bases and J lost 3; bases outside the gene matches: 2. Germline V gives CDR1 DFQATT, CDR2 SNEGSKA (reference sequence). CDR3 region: CSSTGGYEQYF. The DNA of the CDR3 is TGCAGTTCGACAGGGGGCTACGAGCAGTACTTC.

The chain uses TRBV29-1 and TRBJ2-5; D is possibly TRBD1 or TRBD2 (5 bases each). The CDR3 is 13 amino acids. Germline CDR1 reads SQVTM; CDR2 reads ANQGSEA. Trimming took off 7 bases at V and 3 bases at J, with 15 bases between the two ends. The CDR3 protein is CSARDPRKETQYF. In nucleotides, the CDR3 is TGCAGCGCCCGGGACCCCCGAAAAGAGACCCAGTACTTC. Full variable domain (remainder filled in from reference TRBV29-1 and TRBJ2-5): SAVISQKPSRDICQRGTSLTIQCQVDSQVTMMFWYRQQPGQSLTLIATANQGSEATYESGFVIDKFPISRPNLTFSTLTVSNMSPEDSSIYLCSARDPRKETQYFGPGTRLLVL.